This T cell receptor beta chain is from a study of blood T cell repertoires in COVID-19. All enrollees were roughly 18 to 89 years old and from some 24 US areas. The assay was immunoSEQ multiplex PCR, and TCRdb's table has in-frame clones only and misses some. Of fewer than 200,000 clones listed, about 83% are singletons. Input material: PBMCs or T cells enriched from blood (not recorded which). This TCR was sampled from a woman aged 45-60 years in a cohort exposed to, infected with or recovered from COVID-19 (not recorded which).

Here the CDR3 reads CASSLEAREQYF. CDR3 nucleotide sequence: TGTGCCAGCAGCTTAGAAGCCCGCGAGCAGTACTTC. The chain couples TRBV7-9 to TRBJ2-7; D not resolved. CDR3 length equals 12 residues. Germline CDR1 SEHNR, CDR2 FQNEAQ (reference sequence). Trimming shortened V by 1 base and J by 6 bases, and 7 bases separated the two germline ends.